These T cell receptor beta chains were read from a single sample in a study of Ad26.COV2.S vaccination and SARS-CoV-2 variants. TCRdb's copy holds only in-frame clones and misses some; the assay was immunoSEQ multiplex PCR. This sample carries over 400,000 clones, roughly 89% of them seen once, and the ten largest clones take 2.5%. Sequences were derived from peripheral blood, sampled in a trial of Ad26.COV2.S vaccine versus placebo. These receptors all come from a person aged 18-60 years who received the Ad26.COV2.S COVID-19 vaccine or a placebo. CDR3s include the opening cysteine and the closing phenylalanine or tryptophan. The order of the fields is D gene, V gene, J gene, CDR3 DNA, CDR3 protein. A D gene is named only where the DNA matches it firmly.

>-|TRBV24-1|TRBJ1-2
TGTGCCACCAGTGAAAGACCCGGCTATGGCTACACCTTC
CATSERPGYGYTF
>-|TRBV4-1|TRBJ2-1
TGCGCCAGCAGCCAAGTTCGGCTAGCGCCGAAGAATGAGCAGTTCTTC
CASSQVRLAPKNEQFF
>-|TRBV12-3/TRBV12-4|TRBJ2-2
TGTGCCAGCAGGGCCCAAACCACCGGGGAGCTGTTTTTT
CASRAQTTGELFF
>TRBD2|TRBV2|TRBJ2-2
TGTGCCAGCGCTATGGGACTAGCGGGGACCGGGGAGCTGTTTTTT
CASAMGLAGTGELFF
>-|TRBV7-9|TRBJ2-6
TGTGCCAGCAGCCCACGGACCGGGTTCAACGTCCTGACTTTC
CASSPRTGFNVLTF
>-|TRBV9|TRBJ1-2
TGTGCCAGCAGCGTGCGGAATAACTATGGCTACACCTTC
CASSVRNNYGYTF
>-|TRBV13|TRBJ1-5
TGTGCCAGCAGCTCATCCCATAGCAATCAGCCCCAGCATTTT
CASSSSHSNQPQHF
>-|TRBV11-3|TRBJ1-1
TGTGCCAGCAGCTTAAGTCCTACCGGCGGGGACACTGAAGCTTTCTTT
CASSLSPTGGDTEAFF
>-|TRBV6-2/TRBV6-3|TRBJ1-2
TGTGCCAGCAGTTACTCGACCTCGTTCGGGGGTGGCTACACCTTC
CASSYSTSFGGGYTF
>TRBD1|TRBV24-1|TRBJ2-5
TGTGCCACCAGTGATGCCGGGACAGGCCAACAAGAGACCCAGTACTTC
CATSDAGTGQQETQYF
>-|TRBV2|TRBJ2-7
TGTGCCAGCAGGGTAGGGCTCAATTACGAGCAGTACTTC
CASRVGLNYEQYF
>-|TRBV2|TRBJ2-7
TGTGCCAGCAGTTCAGGGGCCGAGCAGTACTTC
CASSSGAEQYF
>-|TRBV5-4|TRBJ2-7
TGTGCCAGCAGCCTCGACCCCCCCGACAGGAACTACGAGCAGTACTTC
CASSLDPPDRNYEQYF
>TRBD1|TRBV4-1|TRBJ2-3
TGCGCCAGCAGCCACCCTGGACAGGCAGATACGCAGTATTTT
CASSHPGQADTQYF